These 32 T cell receptor beta chains were all obtained from the same sample, sequenced in a study of T cell responses to AZD1222 COVID-19 vaccine (dated by TCRdb to about 2021). In the paper's terms, the time point label means: about 28 days (+/-7) after the second vaccine dose. Receptor libraries were prepared by the immunoSEQ multiplex PCR assay. Drawn from immuneACCESS, this table holds only the in-frame rearrangements with V and J called that TCRdb kept. Clones are partly lost; checked studies trace under half to an unresolved V gene and leave the rest unexplained. The sample yields more than 70,000 clones; 70% to 90% were counted once. Around 5% of the sample rests with the top ten. Sequenced here: peripheral blood, sampled 28 days after the second AZD1222 dose. Every receptor here comes from an adult who received the AZD1222 COVID-19 vaccine.

V is TRBV5-1 and J is TRBJ2-3; TRBD2 matches 13 bases. V gave up 3 bases and J gave up 3 bases; unmatched junction bases: 4. The germline gives CDR1 SGHRS, CDR2 YFSETQ. This CDR3 region has 16 residues. CDR3: CASSSTGLAGTDTQYF. The CDR3 nucleotides are TGCGCCAGCAGCTCTACGGGACTAGCGGGGACAGATACGCAGTATTTT.

This clone was seen a single time. This sequence joins TRBV9 and TRBJ1-2; D uncertain. V was shortened by 3 bases and J by 5 bases, with 5 bases between the two germline ends. The CDR3 covers 11 residues. The V gene's germline CDR1 is SGDLS and CDR2 YYNGEE. CDR3 coding DNA: TGTGCCAGCAGCGGCCAATATGGCTACACCTTC. Translated: CASSGQYGYTF. The full variable domain, with the rest looked up from reference TRBV9 and TRBJ1-2, is DSGVTQTPKHLITATGQRVTLRCSPRSGDLSVYWYQQSLDQGLQFLIQYYNGEERAKGNILERFSAQQFPDLHSELNLSSLELGDSALYFCASSGQYGYTFGSGTRLTVV.

The chain links TRBV6-5 to TRBJ1-6; TRBD1 might be the D (5 bases). The CDR3 is 11 amino acids. V lost 6 bases and J 13 bases, leaving 10 bases between the germline ends. Germline CDR1 is MNHEY and CDR2 is SVGAGI. The CDR3 loop is CASRTQGPLHF. CDR3 nucleotide sequence: TGTGCCAGCAGGACCCAGGGCCCCCTCCACTTT.

This chain connects TRBV5-1 to TRBJ2-2; 7 nucleotides match TRBD1. Trimming cost V 3 bases and J 0 bases; bases outside gene matches: 2. The CDR3 sequence is 15 residues long. Germline V gives CDR1 SGHRS, CDR2 YFSETQ. CDR3 DNA sequence: TGCGCCAGCAGCTCTGGGACAGCGAACACCGGGGAGCTGTTTTTT. Protein: CASSSGTANTGELFF.

The chain combines TRBV6-1 with TRBJ2-5, with no clear D. Germline V gene sequence: CDR1 MNHNS, CDR2 SASEGT. The CDR3 loop spans 16 amino acids. Trimming took off 2 bases at V and 2 bases at J, with 15 bases between the two ends. The CDR3 DNA sequence: TGTGCCAGCAGTGAACAGATGAACGACTTGCAAGAGACCCAGTACTTC. It codes for CASSEQMNDLQETQYF.

This chain joins TRBV9 and TRBJ1-3, with D maybe TRBD1 (6 bases). The germline V gene has CDR1 SGDLS and CDR2 YYNGEE. V lost 6 bases and J lost 2, with 18 bases in between. CDR3 size: 16 residues. The CDR3 loop is CASNLEGGLAGNTIYF. As DNA, the CDR3 is TGTGCCAGCAATCTCGAGGGGGGTCTCGCTGGAAACACCATATATTTT. The full variable domain, rest sourced from reference TRBV9 and TRBJ1-3, is DSGVTQTPKHLITATGQRVTLRCSPRSGDLSVYWYQQSLDQGLQFLIQYYNGEERAKGNILERFSAQQFPDLHSELNLSSLELGDSALYFCASNLEGGLAGNTIYFGEGSWLTVV.

This rearrangement joins TRBV5-1 to TRBJ2-3; no firm D call. The CDR3 runs 15 residues. The germline V gene encodes CDR1 SGHRS and CDR2 YFSETQ. V was pared by 0 bases and J by 2 bases, with 10 bases between. The CDR3 reads CASSLVGQTTDTQYF. The CDR3 bases are TGCGCCAGCAGCTTGGTAGGTCAGACCACAGATACGCAGTATTTT.

The chain links TRBV27 to TRBJ2-1; TRBD2 might be the D (5 bases). The germline V and J ends were trimmed by 5 bases and 5 bases, with 16 bases remaining between them. The CDR3 loop spans 15 amino acids. CDR1 is MNHEY, CDR2 SMNVEV, per germline (reference sequence). In nucleotides, the CDR3 is TGTGCCAGCAGTCTATGGGGAGCAAATAACAATGAGCAGTTCTTC. This translates into CASSLWGANNNEQFF.

The chain joins TRBV5-1 to TRBJ2-3; the match to TRBD1 covers 7 bases. The CDR3 sequence is 13 residues long. Losses at the gene ends were 5 bases for V and 0 bases for J; bases not matched to a gene: 0. Germline assignment: CDR1 SGHRS and CDR2 YFSETQ. CDR3 nucleotides: TGCGCCAGCAGGGACAGGAGCACAGATACGCAGTATTTT. It translates to CASRDRSTDTQYF.

The chain uses TRBV27 and TRBJ1-2; TRBD1 matches 7 bases. With V trimmed by 6 bases and J by 3 bases, 10 bases remained unmatched. CDR1 and CDR2 (germline): MNHEY, SMNVEV (reference sequence). This CDR3 is 15 amino acids long. The CDR3 sequence: CASSLGVGTDYGYTF. The CDR3 DNA reads as TGTGCCAGCAGCCTAGGGGTAGGGACAGACTATGGCTACACCTTC.

Written as DNA, the CDR3 is TGTGCCAGCAGTTTAGTCCGAGGGGAGCAGTACTTC. It yields the protein CASSLVRGEQYF. The V and J genes are TRBV12-3 or TRBV12-4 and TRBJ2-7; possible D gene TRBD2, 5 bases. CDR3 length: 12 amino acids. With 1 base removed from V and 7 bases from J, the gap between germline ends came to 8 bases.

The rearrangement links TRBV6-5 to TRBJ2-7; 7 bases map to TRBD2. The CDR3 is 13 residues long. The germline V gene encodes CDR1 MNHEY and CDR2 SVGAGI. V lost 8 bases and J lost 2; bases outside the gene matches: 6. The DNA of the CDR3 is TGTGCCAGCGTGATGGGGGGGGCCTACGAGCAGTACTTC. This encodes CASVMGGAYEQYF.

This clone appeared a few times. The chain employs TRBV5-5 and TRBJ2-7; D is undetermined. CDR3 length: 13 amino acids. V lost 3 bases to trimming and J lost 6 bases, with 13 bases between them. Germline CDR1 reads SGHKS; CDR2 reads YYEKEE (reference sequence). The chain's CDR3 is CASSSGPLTEQYF. CDR3 bases: TGTGCCAGCAGCTCCGGACCGCTCACCGAGCAGTACTTC. The full variable domain, in which reference TRBV5-5 and TRBJ2-7 provide the parts outside the CDR3, is DAGVTQSPTHLIKTRGQQVTLRCSPISGHKSVSWYQQVLGQGPQFIFQYYEKEERGRGNFPDRFSARQFPNYSSELNVNALLLGDSALYLCASSSGPLTEQYFGPGTRLTVT.

The rearrangement links TRBV18 to TRBJ1-5; D remains unclear. CDR1 is KGHSH and CDR2 is LQKENI in the germline V gene. V was cut by 3 bases and J by 6 bases, with 12 bases left in between. CDR3 length equals 14 residues. CDR3 DNA sequence: TGTGCCAGCTCACCCCCCGGGTACTTTCAGCCCCAGCATTTT. It translates to CASSPPGYFQPQHF.

The J gene is TRBJ1-6, the V gene TRBV6-5; D is possibly TRBD1 (5 bases). The germline V gene has CDR1 MNHEY and CDR2 SVGAGI. The CDR3 covers 16 residues. V lost 2 bases to trimming and J lost 7 bases, with 15 bases between them. DNA of the CDR3: TGTGCCAGCAGTTACATGGGGCAGCCATGGAATTCACCCCTCCACTTT. Translating gives CASSYMGQPWNSPLHF.

The chain recombines TRBV18 with TRBJ2-7, with D uncertain. V shed 3 bases and J shed 3 bases, with 6 bases lying between them. Germline loops: CDR1 KGHSH, CDR2 LQKENI. The CDR3 spans 12 residues. As DNA, the CDR3 is TGTGCCAGCTCACCCCTCAACTACGAGCAGTACTTC. As protein: CASSPLNYEQYF.

Remarks on this clone: This sample also contains other DNA sequences that code for the same CDR3. This sequence joins TRBV5-1 and TRBJ1-1, with D possibly being TRBD1 (5 bases). V was trimmed by 1 base and J by 1 base, leaving 5 bases between them. The CDR3 spans 13 residues. The germline V gene has CDR1 SGHRS and CDR2 YFSETQ. CDR3 sequence: CASSLQGNTEAFF. For the CDR3, the DNA is TGCGCCAGCAGCTTGCAGGGGAACACTGAAGCTTTCTTT.

This rearrangement joins TRBV12-3 or TRBV12-4 to TRBJ1-2; no clear D. The length of the CDR3 is 12 residues. Trimming cost V 1 base and J 8 bases, with 8 bases left between them. The CDR3 loop reads CASSLVGGGYTF. The CDR3 DNA reads TGTGCCAGCAGTTTAGTGGGAGGAGGCTACACCTTC.

The chain employs TRBV23-1 and TRBJ1-1; 9 nucleotides align to TRBD1. TRBV23-1 is assigned to the ORF class and has an uncertain function. Trimming cost V 0 bases and J 0 bases; bases outside gene matches: 8. The CDR3 runs to 18 residues. CDR3 residues: CASSQSKRTGEVNTEAFF. CDR3 bases: TGCGCCAGCAGTCAATCGAAGAGGACAGGGGAGGTGAACACTGAAGCTTTCTTT.

This chain joins TRBV9 and TRBJ1-2, with TRBD1 as a possible D gene (5 bases). The V and J ends lost 3 bases and 6 bases respectively, with 12 bases between them. This CDR3 has 13 amino acids. CDR1 is SGDLS, CDR2 YYNGEE, per germline. CDR3 coding DNA: TGTGCCAGCAGCGAATACTCAGGGAATGGCTACACCTTC. It specifies CASSEYSGNGYTF. The full variable domain, rest sourced from reference TRBV9 and TRBJ1-2, is DSGVTQTPKHLITATGQRVTLRCSPRSGDLSVYWYQQSLDQGLQFLIQYYNGEERAKGNILERFSAQQFPDLHSELNLSSLELGDSALYFCASSEYSGNGYTFGSGTRLTVV.

This clone has more than one count but fewer than ten. CDR3 bases: TGTGCCAGTAGTATCAGGGGCAGGTCCTACGAGCAGTACTTC. This gives the protein CASSIRGRSYEQYF. The chain is built from TRBV19 and TRBJ2-7; a weak D match, TRBD1 (6 bases). Trimming stripped 3 bases from V and 1 base from J, with 10 bases between. This CDR3 comprises 14 residues. The germline V gene has CDR1 LNHDA and CDR2 SQIVND (reference sequence).

The chain combines TRBV5-1 with TRBJ1-2; no clear D. V was trimmed by 0 bases and J by 2 bases, leaving 11 bases between them. Germline V lookup: CDR1 SGHRS, CDR2 YFSETQ. The CDR3 runs to 15 residues. The CDR3 sequence is CASSLGHMGNYGYTF. CDR3 nucleotide sequence: TGCGCCAGCAGCTTGGGTCATATGGGGAACTATGGCTACACCTTC.

The chain has TRBV6-6 and TRBJ1-5; D uncertain. The CDR3 spans 12 residues. Between the trimmed V and J ends, which lost 5 bases and 7 bases, there was a span of 9 bases. The germline V gene has CDR1 MNHNY and CDR2 SVGAGI (reference sequence). CDR3 nucleotide sequence: TGTGCCAGCAGTAACCACCGGCAGCCCCAGCATTTT. It is translated as CASSNHRQPQHF.

This chain uses TRBV5-1 with TRBJ2-5; D is unresolved. The CDR3 runs to 14 residues. Germline V gene data show CDR1 as SGHRS and CDR2 as YFSETQ. Trimming stripped 1 base from V and 5 bases from J, with 12 bases between. DNA of the CDR3: TGCGCCAGCAGCTTGAGTTCTATACGGGAGACCCAGTACTTC. It encodes CASSLSSIRETQYF.

This clone occurred once. The DNA for the CDR3 is TGTGCCAGCTCACCTCCAAACCGAGACAGGACTGGCTACACCTTC. The encoded protein is CASSPPNRDRTGYTF. The chain links TRBV18 to TRBJ1-2; the D gene is possibly TRBD1 (6 bases). Germline values: CDR1 KGHSH, CDR2 LQKENI. CDR3 length: 15 amino acids. With 3 bases removed from V and 7 bases from J, the gap between germline ends came to 18 bases.

This chain connects TRBV4-1 to TRBJ1-6; no clear D gene. The CDR3 runs to 16 residues. The V gene lost 6 bases and the J gene lost 0 bases, with 12 bases spanning the gap. Per germline, CDR1 MGHRA and CDR2 YSYEKL. The CDR3 spells CASSPIDLSYNSPLHF. In DNA, the CDR3 is TGCGCCAGCAGTCCAATAGACCTCTCCTATAATTCACCCCTCCACTTT.

The chain couples TRBV3-1 (or the pseudogene TRBV3-2) to TRBJ1-2; D not certain. With 1 base removed from V and 4 bases from J, the gap between germline ends came to 16 bases. The CDR3 covers 16 residues. CDR1 LGHDT and CDR2 YNNKEL come from the germline V gene (reference sequence). CDR3 loop: CASSQGNGDFSYGYTF. DNA for the CDR3: TGTGCCAGCAGCCAAGGAAATGGCGACTTCAGCTATGGCTACACCTTC.

The chain links TRBV27 to TRBJ1-5, with D perhaps matching TRBD1 (5 bases). V was pared by 5 bases and J by 0 bases, with 11 bases between. Germline V lookup: CDR1 MNHEY, CDR2 SMNVEV (reference sequence). CDR3 length: 15 amino acids. The CDR3 here is CASSPTVHSNQPQHF. In DNA form, the CDR3 reads TGTGCCAGCAGTCCGACAGTCCATAGCAATCAGCCCCAGCATTTT.

This chain connects TRBV3-1 (or the pseudogene TRBV3-2) to TRBJ1-2; D perhaps matches TRBD1 (5 bases). Germline lookup yields CDR1 LGHDT and CDR2 YNNKEL (reference sequence). The germline V and J ends were trimmed by 2 bases and 2 bases, with 12 bases remaining between them. The CDR3 spans 15 residues. The CDR3 protein is CASSQFPGTNYGYTF. CDR3 nucleotides: TGTGCCAGCAGCCAATTCCCGGGGACGAACTATGGCTACACCTTC.

The chain joins TRBV5-6 to TRBJ1-6; D is unresolved. Germline loops: CDR1 SGHDT, CDR2 YYEEEE. The CDR3 loop spans 17 amino acids. Trimming left V 3 bases short and J 0 bases short, with 13 bases between. CDR3 DNA sequence: TGTGCCAGCAGCTCGGTAGACTCAAGCTCCTATAATTCACCCCTCCACTTT. It translates to CASSSVDSSSYNSPLHF.

CDR3 amino acids: CASSTGPGAGDTQYF. DNA of the CDR3: TGCGCCAGCAGCACCGGGCCGGGAGCGGGGGATACGCAGTATTTT. This chain uses TRBV4-1 with TRBJ2-3; 7 bases align to TRBD2. The germline V gene has CDR1 MGHRA and CDR2 YSYEKL. The CDR3 is 15 residues long. J gave up 6 bases and V 5 bases, and 11 bases lay outside the gene matches.

This chain links TRBV7-9 with TRBJ1-5; 7 bases map to TRBD1. The V and J ends lost 6 bases and 5 bases, in that order; junction bases with no gene match: 7. The CDR3 spans 14 residues. Germline V gene lookup returns CDR1 SEHNR and CDR2 FQNEAQ (reference sequence). The CDR3 DNA reads TGTGCCAGCAGTTCGGACAGGCTGGATCAGCCCCAGCATTTT. It encodes CASSSDRLDQPQHF.